These T cell receptor beta chains were read from a single sample in a study of T cell changes during pregnancy in multiple sclerosis. Profiling relied on immunoSEQ multiplex PCR, and the TCRdb table lists in-frame clones only, not all of them. The repertoire holds about 73,000 clones, with around nine tenths as singletons. The specimen comprised peripheral blood, sampled in the second trimester of pregnancy. These receptor sequences come from a female donor in good health, enrolled as a control in a pregnancy study. Both conserved end residues are part of each CDR3. The D gene is left open where the match is weak. Expanded clones get a size class; other rows say once, few or many, or leave the size out.

DNA	CDR3	size	D	V	J
TGTGCCAGCAGGCGGGAATCTAGTGGCTACACCTTC	CASRRESSGYTF	-	-	TRBV28	TRBJ1-2
TGTGCCAGCAGTGACGGTTATACGCAGTATTTT	CASSDGYTQYF	once	-	TRBV25-1	TRBJ2-3
TGCGCCAGCAGCCAAGCAGGGGGAGCGACAGATACGCAGTATTTT	CASSQAGGATDTQYF	-	TRBD1	TRBV4-3	TRBJ2-3
TGTGCCAGCAGTTCGGTGAACAATCAGCCCCAGCATTTT	CASSSVNNQPQHF	-	-	TRBV2	TRBJ1-5
TGTGCCAGCAGCTTAACGGGCGACAGGGAAGCTTTCTTT	CASSLTGDREAFF	-	-	TRBV7-3	TRBJ1-1
TGCGCCAGCAGCCATAGGGGGCGGAACACTGAAGCTTTCTTT	CASSHRGRNTEAFF	-	TRBD1	TRBV4-1	TRBJ1-1
TGTGCCAGCAGCGCGGGAAGGCAGCCCCAGCATTTT	CASSAGRQPQHF	-	-	TRBV7-9	TRBJ1-5
TGTGCCATCAGTGAGGCCCAGGGAGGTGGTGAAGCTTTCTTT	CAISEAQGGGEAFF	-	-	TRBV10-3	TRBJ1-1
TGTGCCAGCAGGTCAAGGACAGTTAATCAGCCCCAGCATTTT	CASRSRTVNQPQHF	-	-	TRBV27	TRBJ1-5
TGTGCCAGCTCTCGGGACAGGGGTACCGGGGAGCTGTTTTTT	CASSRDRGTGELFF	-	TRBD1	TRBV27	TRBJ2-2
TGCAGCGTCCTATCCGGGACAGGGTCCACTGAAGCTTTCTTT	CSVLSGTGSTEAFF	-	TRBD1	TRBV29-1	TRBJ1-1
TGTGCCAGCAGCCCGTCAGACAGGGGCGGACCCCTCCACTTT	CASSPSDRGGPLHF	-	TRBD1	TRBV7-9	TRBJ1-6
TGCAGTGCTACAATCGGGGTCTTC	CSATIGVF	-	-	TRBV20-1	TRBJ2-1
TGTGCCAGCAGCGCGGACAGGAACAATGAGCAGTTCTTC	CASSADRNNEQFF	-	TRBD1	TRBV11-3	TRBJ2-1
TGTGCGATCAGGGCTAGAGTACCCACAGATACGCAGTATTTT	CAIRARVPTDTQYF	-	-	TRBV28	TRBJ2-3
TGTGCCAGCAGTGAGGTAGCGGAGCAGTTCTTC	CASSEVAEQFF	-	-	TRBV2	TRBJ2-1
TGTGCCAGCAGCTTCCACAGGGGAGGCACTGAAGCTTTCTTT	CASSFHRGGTEAFF	-	TRBD1	TRBV7-2	TRBJ1-1
TGTGCCAGCAGCGGACAGGGGGCAAATGAAGCTTTCTTT	CASSGQGANEAFF	-	TRBD1	TRBV7-3	TRBJ1-1
TGTGCCAGCAGTAGGACAGCGTACTACGAGCAGTACTTC	CASSRTAYYEQYF	-	-	TRBV6-5	TRBJ2-7
TGTGCCAGCACAGGGGAAGTTGATTCACCCCTCCACTTT	CASTGEVDSPLHF	-	-	TRBV27	TRBJ1-6
TGTGCCAGCGGGACTAGCTATGGCAATGAGCAGTTCTTC	CASGTSYGNEQFF	-	TRBD2	TRBV7-2	TRBJ2-1
TGTGCTAGCAGCCCCGGCACAGGGGAAACTGAAGCTTTCTTT	CASSPGTGETEAFF	-	TRBD1	TRBV7-7	TRBJ1-1
TGTGCCAGCAGCACTCACAGGGTCCAGGGCACAGATACGCAGTATTTT	CASSTHRVQGTDTQYF	-	-	TRBV7-2	TRBJ2-3
TGTGCCAGCAGCGTCTATAGTGGCTCCTACGAGCAGTACTTC	CASSVYSGSYEQYF	-	-	TRBV9	TRBJ2-7
TGTGCCAGCAGCCCCGGACAGGGTATCTACGAGCAGTACTTC	CASSPGQGIYEQYF	-	TRBD1	TRBV6-5	TRBJ2-7
TGTGCCAGTAGTACCTGGACTAGCGGGGGGCAAGCCTACGAGCAGTACTTC	CASSTWTSGGQAYEQYF	few	TRBD2	TRBV19	TRBJ2-7
TGTGCCAGCAGCCCTATAGGTGGCGGGGGGGGCTCAGATACGCAGTATTTT	CASSPIGGGGGSDTQYF	-	TRBD2	TRBV7-2	TRBJ2-3